This is a list of T cell receptor beta chains from one sample in a study of PD-L1 blockade in urothelial cancer. Profiled with immunoSEQ multiplex PCR; TCRdb holds only in-frame clones, not every one. The table has 40,000 to 50,000 clones, around 80% seen once. Sequenced here: PBMCs, sampled around atezolizumab (anti-PD-L1) treatment. These receptors all stem from a man aged 65-85 years with urothelial cancer. The CDR3 runs from the conserved cysteine through the conserved F or W. D genes are given only for firm matches. A row's size may be missing; if present it is once, few, many or a size class.

CDR3 DNA,CDR3 protein,V gene,J gene,D gene,clone size
TGTGCCAGCTCACCACTAAAGGGGAATCAGCCCCAGCATTTT,CASSPLKGNQPQHF,TRBV18,TRBJ1-5,-,-
TGTGCCAGCAGCTTAGGAGAGCGGGAGATCCCCGAGCAGTACTTC,CASSLGEREIPEQYF,TRBV7-2,TRBJ2-7,TRBD2,-
TGTGCCAGCAGCCCCCGACAGGACCCAGGCTACGAGCAGTACTTC,CASSPRQDPGYEQYF,TRBV7-2,TRBJ2-7,-,-
TGTGCCAGCAGCTTAGCAGGGACAGGGGAAGAGACCCAGTACTTC,CASSLAGTGEETQYF,TRBV7-8,TRBJ2-5,TRBD1,-
TGTGCCAGCAGTGGGTGGACAGGGATAGTCTATGGCTACACCTTC,CASSGWTGIVYGYTF,TRBV2,TRBJ1-2,TRBD1,-
TGTGCCAGCCAGAGACTAGCGGGATTCTACGAGCAGTACTTC,CASQRLAGFYEQYF,TRBV27,TRBJ2-7,TRBD2,few
TGCGCCAGCAGTTCCCAGGTTCTCGATATCGGGGAGCTGTTTTTT,CASSSQVLDIGELFF,TRBV5-1,TRBJ2-2,-,once
TGCGCCAGCAGCCAAAAGGGGGACGGGTTCACAGATACGCAGTATTTT,CASSQKGDGFTDTQYF,TRBV4-1,TRBJ2-3,-,-
TGTGCCAGCACCAGCGGGCAGGGGGCTCACGAGCAGTACTTC,CASTSGQGAHEQYF,TRBV6-5,TRBJ2-7,TRBD1,-
TGCGCCAGCAGCCACAATCCCCCGAGGATCGGTCCTCGGGTAGCGCAGTATTTT,CASSHNPPRIGPRVAQYF,TRBV4-3,TRBJ2-3,-,-
TGTGCCAGCTCACCTTCAGCTAGCGGGGCGGCCTACGAGCAGTACTTC,CASSPSASGAAYEQYF,TRBV18,TRBJ2-7,TRBD2,-
TGTGCCAGCAGTCTAATAGGACAGGGCGGGGCTCGCGAGCAGTACTTC,CASSLIGQGGAREQYF,TRBV28,TRBJ2-7,TRBD1,-
TGTGCCAGCAGGTTGACAGGGGGTGACAGGACCCAGTACTTC,CASRLTGGDRTQYF,TRBV5-5,TRBJ2-5,TRBD1,-
TGTGCCAGTACCACGGACAGGTGGGCCGCGGGGGAAGCTTTCTTT,CASTTDRWAAGEAFF,TRBV19,TRBJ1-1,TRBD1,-
TGTGCCAGCAGACCGTGGGGGGAGGGCAACGTCCTGACTTTC,CASRPWGEGNVLTF,TRBV27,TRBJ2-6,TRBD2,-
TGTGCCAGCAGCCAACAGGGTTACAATGAGCAGTTCTTC,CASSQQGYNEQFF,TRBV7-9,TRBJ2-1,-,-
TGTGCCAGCAGCGTAGGGCAGGGGGGTAGAGAGACCCAGTACTTC,CASSVGQGGRETQYF,TRBV9,TRBJ2-5,-,-
TGTGCCAGCAGCTTAACGGGACAGGGGACGTACGAGCAGTACTTC,CASSLTGQGTYEQYF,TRBV7-3,TRBJ2-7,TRBD1,-
TGTGCCAGCCGTCGCGGGACCTTCTACGAGCAGTACTTC,CASRRGTFYEQYF,TRBV27,TRBJ2-7,-,-
TGTGCCAGCAGCTTATCTGGGGGCGCGGGCAATCAGCCCCAGCATTTT,CASSLSGGAGNQPQHF,TRBV7-9,TRBJ1-5,-,-
TGTGCCAGCAGAACTGACAGGGCCGGTGCTGAAGCTTTCTTT,CASRTDRAGAEAFF,TRBV2,TRBJ1-1,TRBD1,-
TGTGCCAGCAGTCCCAGGGGACAGCTTTACCAGCCCCAGCATTTT,CASSPRGQLYQPQHF,TRBV28,TRBJ1-5,TRBD1,-
TGTGCCAGCAGCCCGTCAGGACTTAGTGAGCAGTTCTTC,CASSPSGLSEQFF,TRBV7-3,TRBJ2-1,-,-
TGTGCCAGCAGCGCACTTTCGACGAATCGGGCAGATACGCAGTATTTT,CASSALSTNRADTQYF,TRBV7-8,TRBJ2-3,-,-